This T cell receptor (beta chain) stems from a study of blood T cell repertoires in COVID-19. Study-wide context: The United States, Italy and Spain were the sources of the acute and convalescent COVID-19 samples. Sample material is recorded as cDNA or gDNA derived from T cells, B-cell-depleted T cells, or PBMCs.

This CDR3 has 14 residues. The ends were cut back, 5 bases at V and 3 bases at J, with 13 bases in the middle. Germline-derived CDR1 and CDR2 are MNHEY and SVGAGI. Followed longitudinally, the Seattle patients had been enrolled during active infection. As originally analysed: Using reference gene primer amplification, nucleated cell counts were estimated. Generated by immunoSEQ multiplex PCR, the TCRdb table keeps only in-frame clones and is missing some. The V and J calls and clone size are taken from that table; D and trimming were inferred from the DNA. This sample yields some 240,000 clones, of which around nine tenths are seen a single time; more than 8.5% belongs to the top ten.

The rearrangement links TRBV6-5 to TRBJ1-1; D is possibly TRBD1 (5 bases). The TCR was taken from a woman aged 70-85 years with COVID-19, enrolled during active disease. Material for sequencing was peripheral blood. The CDR3 region has the DNA TGTGCCAGCAGTCCCTCGGGGGGGTACACTGAAGCTTTCTTT. Its protein is CASSPSGGYTEAFF.